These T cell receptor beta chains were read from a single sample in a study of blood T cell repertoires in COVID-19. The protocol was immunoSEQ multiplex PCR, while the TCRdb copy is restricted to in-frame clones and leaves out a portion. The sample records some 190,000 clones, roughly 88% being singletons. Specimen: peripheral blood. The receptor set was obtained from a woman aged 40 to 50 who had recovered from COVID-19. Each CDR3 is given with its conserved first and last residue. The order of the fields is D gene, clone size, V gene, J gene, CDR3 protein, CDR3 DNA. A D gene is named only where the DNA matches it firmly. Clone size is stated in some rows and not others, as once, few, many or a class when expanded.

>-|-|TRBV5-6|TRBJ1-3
CASSLRQEDTIYF
TGTGCCAGCAGCCTCAGACAGGAGGACACCATATATTTT
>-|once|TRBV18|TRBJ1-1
CASSTIENTEAFF
TGTGCCAGCTCCACAATCGAGAACACTGAAGCTTTCTTT
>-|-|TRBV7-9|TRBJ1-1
CASSFYGGQDTEAFF
TGTGCCAGCAGCTTTTACGGGGGGCAGGACACTGAAGCTTTCTTT
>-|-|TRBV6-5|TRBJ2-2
CASSYVGLGGELFF
TGTGCCAGCAGTTATGTGGGGCTCGGCGGGGAGCTGTTTTTT
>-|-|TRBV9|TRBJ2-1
CASSATGGAYNEQFF
TGTGCCAGCAGCGCCACTGGTGGGGCTTACAATGAGCAGTTCTTC
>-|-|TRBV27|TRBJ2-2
CASSLYISGELFF
TGTGCCAGCAGTTTATATATTTCCGGGGAGCTGTTTTTT
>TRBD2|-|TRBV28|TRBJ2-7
CASSDGGANREQYF
TGTGCCAGCAGTGACGGGGGGGCCAATCGCGAGCAGTACTTC
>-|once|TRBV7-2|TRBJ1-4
CASSLQGGYNEKLFF
TGTGCCAGCAGCTTACAGGGAGGGTATAATGAAAAACTGTTTTTT
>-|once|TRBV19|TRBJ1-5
CASSIGGLGPQHF
TGTGCCAGTAGTATAGGCGGTTTAGGGCCCCAGCATTTT
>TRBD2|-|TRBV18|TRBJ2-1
CASSRITGRAQNEQFF
TGTGCCAGCTCCCGCATAACGGGGAGGGCGCAGAATGAGCAGTTCTTC
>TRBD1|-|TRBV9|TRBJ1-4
CASSVGGQGRGEKLFF
TGTGCCAGCAGCGTAGGAGGACAGGGGCGAGGTGAAAAACTGTTTTTT
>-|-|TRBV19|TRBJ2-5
CASSSPPHGTQYF
TGTGCCAGTAGTTCCCCGCCACATGGGACCCAGTACTTC
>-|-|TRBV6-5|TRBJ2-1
CASRYNTGSNEQFF
TGTGCCAGCAGGTACAATACAGGGTCCAATGAGCAGTTCTTC
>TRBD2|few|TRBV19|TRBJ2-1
CASGGRLAGVANEQFF
TGTGCCAGTGGGGGGAGACTAGCGGGAGTAGCCAATGAGCAGTTCTTC
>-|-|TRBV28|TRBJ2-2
CASSSPGQKNTGELFF
TGTGCCAGCAGTTCTCCGGGACAAAAAAACACCGGGGAGCTGTTTTTT
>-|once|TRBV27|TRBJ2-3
CANQEDYKITDTQYF
TGTGCCAATCAAGAGGACTATAAGATCACAGATACGCAGTATTTT
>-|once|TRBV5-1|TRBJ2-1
CASSLPRISYNEQFF
TGCGCCAGCAGCTTGCCCAGGATCTCCTACAATGAGCAGTTCTTC
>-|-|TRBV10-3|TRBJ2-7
CAISEAGTYEQYF
TGTGCCATCAGTGAAGCAGGGACCTACGAGCAGTACTTC
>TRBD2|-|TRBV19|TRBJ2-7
CASSLLAGDYEQYF
TGTGCCAGTAGTCTTCTCGCGGGGGACTACGAGCAGTACTTC
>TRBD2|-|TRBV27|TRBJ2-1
CASSHSLAETDNEQFF
TGTGCCAGCAGTCACTCTCTAGCGGAAACTGACAATGAGCAGTTCTTC
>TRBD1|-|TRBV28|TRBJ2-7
CASRKGADVSYEQYF
TGTGCCAGCAGAAAGGGGGCGGACGTGTCCTACGAGCAGTACTTC
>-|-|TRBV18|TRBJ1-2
CASSLPTGTNYTF
TGTGCCAGCTCACTACCGACAGGTACCAACTACACCTTC